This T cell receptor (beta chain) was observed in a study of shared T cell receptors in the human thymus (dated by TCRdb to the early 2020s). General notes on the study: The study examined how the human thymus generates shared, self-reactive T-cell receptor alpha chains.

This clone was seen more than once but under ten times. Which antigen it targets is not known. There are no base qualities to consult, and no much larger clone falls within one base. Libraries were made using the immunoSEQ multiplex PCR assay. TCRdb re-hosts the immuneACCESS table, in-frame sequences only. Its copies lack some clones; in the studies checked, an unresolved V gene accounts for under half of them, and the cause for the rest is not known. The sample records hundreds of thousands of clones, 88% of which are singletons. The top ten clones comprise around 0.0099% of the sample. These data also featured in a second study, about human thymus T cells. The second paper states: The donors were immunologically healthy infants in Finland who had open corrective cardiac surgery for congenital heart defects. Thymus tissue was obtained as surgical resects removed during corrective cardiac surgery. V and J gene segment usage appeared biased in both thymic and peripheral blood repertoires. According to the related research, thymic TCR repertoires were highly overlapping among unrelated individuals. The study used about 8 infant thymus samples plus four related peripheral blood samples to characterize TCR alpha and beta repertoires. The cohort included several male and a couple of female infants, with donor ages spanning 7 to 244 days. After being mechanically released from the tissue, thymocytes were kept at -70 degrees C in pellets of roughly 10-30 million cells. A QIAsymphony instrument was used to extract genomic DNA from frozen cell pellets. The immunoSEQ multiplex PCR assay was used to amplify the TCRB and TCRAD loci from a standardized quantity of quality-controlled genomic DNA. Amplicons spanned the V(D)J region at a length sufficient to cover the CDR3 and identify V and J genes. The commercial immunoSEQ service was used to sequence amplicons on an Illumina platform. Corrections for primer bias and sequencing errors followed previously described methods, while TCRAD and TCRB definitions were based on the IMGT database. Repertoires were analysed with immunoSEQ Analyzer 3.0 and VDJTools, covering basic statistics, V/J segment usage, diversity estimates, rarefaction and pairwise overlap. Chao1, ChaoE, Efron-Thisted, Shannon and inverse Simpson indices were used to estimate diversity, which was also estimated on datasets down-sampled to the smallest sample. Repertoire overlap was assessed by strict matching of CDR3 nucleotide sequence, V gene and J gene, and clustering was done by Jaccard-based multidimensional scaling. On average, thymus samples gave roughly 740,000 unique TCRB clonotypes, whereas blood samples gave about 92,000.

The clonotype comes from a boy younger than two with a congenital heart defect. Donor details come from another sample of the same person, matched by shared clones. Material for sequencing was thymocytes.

The CDR3 loop reads CASSHLAGGGNIQYF. The sequenced DNA: TGTGCCAGCAGCCATTTAGCGGGGGGCGGAAACATTCAGTACTTC. This receptor chain uses TRBV14 and TRBJ2-4; the central 10 bases match TRBD2. CDR1 and CDR2 are drawn from the germline V gene: SGHDN, FVKESK. The CDR3 numbers 15 residues from cysteine through phenylalanine. Solely the CDR3 DNA is kept, with 45 bases framed from the first base. For this chain, trimming is 3 bases at the V end and 6 bases at the J end, and the number of junction bases without a gene match is 5.